This T cell receptor (beta chain) appears in the sequencing data of a study of molecular identifiers for immune sequencing clone quantification. Using a CD8+CD4-CCR7+CD45RA+ phenotype, naive CD8 T cells were sorted. Germline CDR1 is KGHSH and CDR2 is LQKENI. Trimming took 3 bases from V and 4 from J, leaving 19 bases between them. The CDR3 sequence is 16 residues long. Only a few counts were recorded for this clonotype. In TCRdb, the PCR reads were re-called with MiXCR into one record per CDR3 protein. The table shows roughly 40,000 distinct CDR3 sequences, with under 20% occurring only once. This clonotype originated in a human donor in good health. Some libraries in this study had Jurkat cell RNA spiked in. The rearrangement joins TRBV18 to TRBJ2-7; TRBD1 might be the D (6 bases). The specimen was naive CD8+ T cells from blood, with Jurkat cell RNA spiked in. Subset noted: FACS-sorted CD8+CD4-CCR7+CD45RA+ naive T cells. CDR3 sequence reads: CASSPRTAPPQYEQYF. In nucleotides, the CDR3 is TGTGCCAGCTCACCTAGGACAGCGCCTCCACAATACGAGCAGTACTTC.